The 26 T cell receptor beta chains reported below all come from one sample, sequenced in a study of CD8 T cells in Susac syndrome. When the RNA was reverse transcribed, random hexamers were used with an input of about 0.5 to 1 ug. TCRdb reanalysed the immunoSEQ multiplex PCR reads using MiXCR and keeps one entry per CDR3 protein. The data show about 150,000 distinct CDR3 sequences, with 90% to 95% seen just once and roughly 0.2% held by the top ten. The sequenced sample was CD8+ T cells from PBMCs. Every receptor here comes from a human donor with multiple sclerosis.

J is TRBJ1-5 and V is TRBV27; D remains unclear. The germline V gene has CDR1 MNHEY and CDR2 SMNVEV (reference sequence). This CDR3 region has 13 residues. V was shortened by 5 bases and J by 4 bases, with 9 bases between the two germline ends. CDR3 in DNA: TGTGCCAGCAGTCTCTACCCAAATCAGCCCCAGCATTTT. Its translation is CASSLYPNQPQHF.

The V gene is TRBV12-3 or TRBV12-4, the J gene TRBJ2-4, with 8 bases matching TRBD2. This CDR3 contains 17 residues. Trimming cost V 2 bases and J 2 bases; bases outside gene matches: 8. The CDR3 region is CASSLTVRGATKNIQYF. The CDR3 bases are TGTGCCAGCAGTTTAACGGTGCGGGGGGCAACCAAAAACATTCAGTACTTC.

The rearrangement uses TRBV12-3 or TRBV12-4 and TRBJ2-4; unclear D gene. The CDR3 has 14 amino acids. Between the trimmed V and J ends, which lost 3 bases and 5 bases, there was a span of 11 bases. In DNA, the CDR3 is TGTGCCAGCAGTTTCTCGCCCTCCCAAAACATTCAGTACTTC. Translating gives CASSFSPSQNIQYF.

V usage is TRBV2 and J usage is TRBJ2-6, with D possibly being TRBD1 (6 bases). CDR1 is SNHLY and CDR2 is FYNNEI in the germline V gene. This CDR3 has 18 residues. V gave up 8 bases and J gave up 0 bases, with 20 bases separating them. The CDR3 DNA reads as TGTGCCAGCTCCGATTCCGGGACAATCGGCTCTGGGGCCAACGTCCTGACTTTC. Protein: CASSDSGTIGSGANVLTF.

J is TRBJ1-1 and V is TRBV3-1; a weak D match, TRBD1 (5 bases). V lost 10 bases and J lost 0, with 12 bases in between. Germline values: CDR1 LGHDT, CDR2 YNNKEL (reference sequence). The CDR3 loop spans 13 amino acids. The CDR3 DNA is TGTGCCACGGGGGTTGGGATGAACACTGAAGCTTTCTTT. This sequence encodes CATGVGMNTEAFF.

The chain employs TRBV23-1 and TRBJ2-1; D perhaps matches TRBD1 (6 bases). TRBV23-1 is treated as an ORF (open reading frame) with a function not yet certain. V was pared by 5 bases and J by 3 bases, with 14 bases between. This CDR3 region has 15 residues. CDR3 amino acids: CASSSRGERYNEQFF. The CDR3 DNA sequence: TGCGCCAGCAGTTCCAGGGGCGAACGCTACAATGAGCAGTTCTTC.

The DNA for the CDR3 is TGTGCCAGCAGTTCCGGACAGGTCCTCTCTGGGGCCAACGTCCTGACTTTC. It translates to CASSSGQVLSGANVLTF. The rearrangement uses TRBV6-5 and TRBJ2-6; 7 bases are a match to TRBD1. The germline gives CDR1 MNHEY, CDR2 SVGAGI. The ends lost 4 bases at V and 0 bases at J; junction bases unmatched: 6. The CDR3 sequence is 17 residues long.

The rearrangement joins TRBV20-1 to TRBJ2-1, with D perhaps assigned TRBD1 or TRBD2 (6 bases each). The germline V gene encodes CDR1 DFQATT and CDR2 SNEGSKA (reference sequence). V was pared by 6 bases and J by 3 bases, with 18 bases between. CDR3 length: 15 residues. In DNA, the CDR3 is TGCAGTGCCGTGTCCTCCGGGGGCCTCTACAATGAGCAGTTCTTC. Translated: CSAVSSGGLYNEQFF.

This clonotype has only a few counts. V usage is TRBV27 and J usage is TRBJ2-3; TRBD1 matches at 8 bases. Per the germline V gene, CDR1 is MNHEY and CDR2 is SMNVEV (reference sequence). The CDR3 is 14 amino acids. V shed 6 bases and J 0 bases; nucleotides not matched to a gene: 2. Written as DNA, the CDR3 is TGTGCCAGCAGCGGACAGGGTAGCACAGATACGCAGTATTTT. It is translated as CASSGQGSTDTQYF.

The gene calls are TRBV29-1 and TRBJ2-3; no firm D call. Deletions cut 5 bases from V and 0 bases from J, with 9 bases between. CDR1 is SQVTM, CDR2 ANQGSEA, per germline. The CDR3 has 13 residues. CDR3 nucleotides: TGCAGCGTTCACCCGGACAGCACAGATACGCAGTATTTT. Translated, it gives CSVHPDSTDTQYF.

This clonotype was observed a few times. The chain joins TRBV5-6 to TRBJ1-6, with 7 nucleotides matching TRBD1. The CDR3 loop spans 14 amino acids. The V and J ends lost 0 bases and 7 bases, in that order; junction bases with no gene match: 1. CDR1 SGHDT and CDR2 YYEEEE come from the germline V gene. The CDR3 DNA reads as TGTGCCAGCAGCTTGGGGACAGGCAATTCACCCCTCCACTTT. It is translated as CASSLGTGNSPLHF.

This chain joins TRBV29-1 and TRBJ1-1; TRBD1 matches 8 bases. CDR3 size: 14 residues. V lost 7 bases and J lost 4; bases outside the gene matches: 11. Germline V lookup: CDR1 SQVTM, CDR2 ANQGSEA. The CDR3 bases are TGCAGCGCCTACAGACAGGGGAAGGGCACTGAAGCTTTCTTT. Its translation is CSAYRQGKGTEAFF.

The chain couples TRBV20-1 to TRBJ2-7; D remains unclear. V lost 1 base and J 3 bases, leaving 7 bases between the germline ends. The CDR3 is made up of 12 amino acids. Looked up from germline, CDR1 is DFQATT and CDR2 is SNEGSKA (reference sequence). CDR3 DNA: TGCAGTGCTAGAGTATCCCGCTACGAGCAGTACTTC. Its translation is CSARVSRYEQYF.

This clonotype has a single count. J is TRBJ1-1 and V is TRBV28, with D possibly matching TRBD1 (5 bases). Trimming pared 4 bases from V and 0 bases from J, leaving 12 bases between. Germline lookup yields CDR1 MDHEN and CDR2 SYDVKM. The CDR3 runs 15 residues. The CDR3 spells CASSWGEGMNTEAFF. The CDR3 region has the DNA TGTGCCAGCAGTTGGGGGGAGGGGATGAACACTGAAGCTTTCTTT. The full variable domain, in which reference TRBV28 and TRBJ1-1 provide the parts outside the CDR3, is DVKVTQSSRYLVKRTGEKVFLECVQDMDHENMFWYRQDPGLGLRLIYFSYDVKMKEKGDIPEGYSVSREKKERFSLILESASTNQTSMYLCASSWGEGMNTEAFFGQGTRLTVV.

The V call is TRBV24-1, the J call TRBJ2-2; D gene uncertain. The length of the CDR3 is 15 residues. Trimming pared 0 bases from V and 2 bases from J, leaving 6 bases between. Germline CDR1 reads KGHDR; CDR2 reads SFDVKD. The CDR3 loop is CATSDLRQNTGELFF. DNA for the CDR3: TGTGCCACCAGTGATTTGCGGCAAAACACCGGGGAGCTGTTTTTT.

This clonotype was detected only once. The chain recombines TRBV4-1 with TRBJ1-2; no clear D gene. This CDR3 has 12 amino acids. Deletions cut 0 bases from V and 5 bases from J, with 4 bases between. From germline, CDR1 is MGHRA and CDR2 YSYEKL. CDR3 DNA: TGCGCCAGCAGCCAAGACCCGTATGGCTACACCTTC. This translates into CASSQDPYGYTF.

This chain joins TRBV15 and TRBJ2-1; D is tentatively TRBD1 or TRBD2 (5 bases each). V was pared by 0 bases and J by 6 bases, with 15 bases between. CDR1 and CDR2 from the germline V gene are LNHNV and YYDKDF (reference sequence). The CDR3 length is 16 residues. CDR3 region: CATSRDRTGRGNEQFF. The CDR3 bases are TGTGCCACCAGCAGAGATCGGACGGGAAGGGGCAATGAGCAGTTCTTC.

The CDR3 sequence is CASSLAGHNEQFF. The CDR3 DNA is TGTGCCAGCAGCTTGGCCGGGCACAATGAGCAGTTCTTC. The chain links TRBV7-9 to TRBJ2-1, with D hard to call. The CDR3 spans 13 residues. V lost 3 bases and J 5 bases, leaving 8 bases between the germline ends. CDR1 and CDR2 from the germline V gene are SEHNR and FQNEAQ (reference sequence).

The V call is TRBV6-5, the J call TRBJ1-2; tentatively, D is TRBD1 (6 bases). The ends were cut back, 6 bases at V and 4 bases at J, with 12 bases in the middle. Germline CDR1 is MNHEY and CDR2 is SVGAGI. The CDR3 is 13 residues long. The CDR3 spells CASRTGQSYGYTF. The CDR3 bases are TGTGCCAGCAGAACTGGACAGTCCTATGGCTACACCTTC.

The chain links TRBV28 to TRBJ1-2; a possible D gene is TRBD1 (5 bases). Germline V CDR1 and CDR2: MDHEN, SYDVKM. This CDR3 comprises 13 residues. V was cut by 7 bases and J by 4 bases, with 13 bases left in between. CDR3 in DNA: TGTGCCAGCACCCCCGGGACCTCCTATGGCTACACCTTC. It translates to CASTPGTSYGYTF.

This chain joins TRBV2 and TRBJ2-7; 9 nucleotides line up with TRBD1. CDR3 size: 15 residues. Germline lookup yields CDR1 SNHLY and CDR2 FYNNEI. Unmatched junction bases numbered 7, after V lost 5 bases and J lost 2 bases. CDR3 DNA sequence: TGTGCCAGCAGTCTCCGGGACAGGGATCCCTACGAGCAGTACTTC. Amino acid sequence: CASSLRDRDPYEQYF.

The rearrangement joins TRBV30 to TRBJ2-7; 13 bases agree with TRBD2. The CDR3 sequence is 16 residues long. Germline CDR1 GTSNPN, CDR2 SVGIG (reference sequence). V was clipped by 5 bases and J by 3 bases; unmatched bases: 10. The CDR3 is CAWSAQGLAGFYEQYF. DNA for the CDR3: TGTGCCTGGTCGGCACAGGGACTAGCGGGGTTCTACGAGCAGTACTTC.

This rearrangement joins TRBV13 to TRBJ1-5; no clear D. The germline gives CDR1 PRHDT, CDR2 FYEKMQ (reference sequence). V was clipped by 2 bases and J by 5 bases, with 10 bases between them. The CDR3 runs to 14 residues. CDR3 DNA sequence: TGTGCCAGCAGCTTATTCAGCGCTGATCAGCCCCAGCATTTT. Its translation: CASSLFSADQPQHF.

The chain has TRBV9 and TRBJ1-2; TRBD1 aligns across 7 bases. This CDR3 is built from 15 residues. The trim removed 3 bases at V and 5 bases at J, leaving 10 bases unmatched. CDR1 is SGDLS, CDR2 YYNGEE, per germline. Here the CDR3 reads CASSGMTGRGYGYTF. DNA of the CDR3: TGTGCCAGCAGCGGGATGACAGGGAGAGGGTATGGCTACACCTTC.

J is TRBJ2-3 and V is TRBV5-6; D not resolved. Trimming shortened V by 5 bases and J by 5 bases, and 15 bases separated the two germline ends. Germline assignment: CDR1 SGHDT and CDR2 YYEEEE. There are 14 residues in the CDR3. In DNA form, the CDR3 reads TGTGCCAGCAGTTTTGAGAGCGACGAAGATACGCAGTATTTT. Protein sequence: CASSFESDEDTQYF.

The rearrangement uses TRBV5-4 and TRBJ2-3, with D possibly being TRBD1 (6 bases). CDR1 is SGHNT, CDR2 YYREEE, per germline (reference sequence). This CDR3 is built from 15 residues. With 5 bases removed from V and 3 bases from J, the gap between germline ends came to 16 bases. The CDR3 bases are TGTGCCAGCAGGGTACGGGACACTCATACAGATACGCAGTATTTT. This encodes CASRVRDTHTDTQYF.